This TCR beta chain was documented in a study of cytomegalovirus exposure and HLA in healthy donors. For the study at large: It was reported in a later analysis that the same platform had been used for the roughly 110 validation repertoires as for the roughly 670 first-cohort repertoires.

Method: immunoSEQ multiplex PCR; TCRdb's copy keeps in-frame clones and lacks some. The repertoire holds 150,000 to 200,000 clones, 86% seen once, with 2.7% in the top ten. Study results and limitations: Generally TCR sequences proved uncommon, though certain public TCRs appeared in numerous donors. The classifier reportedly diagnosed cytomegalovirus status with high specificity and sensitivity. In a later analysis, first-cohort TCR clusters were found to tend to co-occur in the roughly 120 validation repertoires.

CDR3 length: 16 residues. With 3 bases clipped from V and 5 bases from J, the junction kept 9 bases outside the gene matches. CDR1 KGHSH and CDR2 LQKENI come from the germline V gene. About this clone: Its antigen is currently unknown.

Specimen: PBMCs. This chain uses TRBV18 with TRBJ2-7; 11 bases fit TRBD1. The receptor's source is a young man in good health and CMV-seropositive. DNA of the CDR3: TGTGCCAGCTCACCGATCTGGGGACAGGGGGTTAACGAGCAGTACTTC. It encodes CASSPIWGQGVNEQYF.